This TCR beta chain came from a study of human T cells and chemical hapten exposure. Study details: Minor pooled library volume differences mainly drove per-sample TCR yield variation.

Findings and caveats of the study: Relative to control repertoires, expanded TCRs gave rise to significantly more large CDR3 similarity clusters. The number of TCRs above 1 in 1000 frequency did not change after DPC sensitization.

As for time point: pre-sensitization, week 0. The treatment is: therapeutic diphenylcyclopropenone sensitization with weekly scalp DPC. This clonotype appeared a few times. No antigen is known for it. Unique molecular identifiers were linked by the library to individual cDNA molecules. Using its own MiXCR run on the RACE reads, TCRdb lists one record per CDR3 protein. The sample lists under 100,000 distinct CDR3 sequences, over 6.5% occurring once. CDR1 SGHAT and CDR2 FQNNGV come from the germline V gene. This CDR3 comprises 16 residues. J gave up 0 bases and V 4 bases, and 7 bases lay outside the gene matches.

This sequence joins TRBV11-2 and TRBJ2-3; 7 bases are shared with TRBD2. This sequence was found in a man in his forties with alopecia areata. Some clones in this sample may be carry-over from other donors' samples. The specimen was whole blood, collected in connection with sensitization to the hapten diphenylcyclopropenone (DPC). CDR3 region: CASSSYSGTSTDTQYF. CDR3 bases: TGTGCCAGCAGCTCCTACAGCGGGACTAGCACAGATACGCAGTATTTT.